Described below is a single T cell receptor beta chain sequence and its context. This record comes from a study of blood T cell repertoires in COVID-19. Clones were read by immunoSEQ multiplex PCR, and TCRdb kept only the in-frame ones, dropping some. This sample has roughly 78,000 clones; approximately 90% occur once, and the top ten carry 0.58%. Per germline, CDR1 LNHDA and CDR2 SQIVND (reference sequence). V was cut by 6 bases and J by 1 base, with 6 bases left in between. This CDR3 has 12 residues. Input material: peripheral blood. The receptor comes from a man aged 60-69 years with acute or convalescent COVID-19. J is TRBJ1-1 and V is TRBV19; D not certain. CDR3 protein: CASRSGNTEAFF. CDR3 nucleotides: TGTGCCAGTAGGTCAGGGAACACTGAAGCTTTCTTT.